The subject of this entry is one T cell receptor (beta chain). This record belongs to a study of blood T cell repertoires in COVID-19. Turning to the study itself: T cells, B-cell-depleted T cells, or PBMCs provided the cDNA or gDNA that served as material.

Per the original methods: For nucleated cells, counts were estimated from reference gene primer amplification. TCRdb's copy holds only in-frame clones and misses some; the assay was immunoSEQ multiplex PCR. The D gene and trimming were derived from the DNA, and the V and J assignments and clone size from that table. The sample shows approximately 30,000 clones, over 90% of them seen only once. The CDR3 has 19 residues. V shed 0 bases and J 5 bases; nucleotides not matched to a gene: 15. Germline loops: CDR1 MGHRA, CDR2 YSYEKL. The V and J genes are TRBV4-1 and TRBJ1-2; the match to TRBD1 covers 10 bases. The sequence was obtained from a human donor in a cohort sampled during active COVID-19. Material for sequencing was peripheral blood. The CDR3 is CASSQDYPPTTGGWYGYTF. CDR3 DNA: TGCGCCAGCAGCCAAGATTACCCCCCTACGACAGGGGGCTGGTATGGCTACACCTTC.